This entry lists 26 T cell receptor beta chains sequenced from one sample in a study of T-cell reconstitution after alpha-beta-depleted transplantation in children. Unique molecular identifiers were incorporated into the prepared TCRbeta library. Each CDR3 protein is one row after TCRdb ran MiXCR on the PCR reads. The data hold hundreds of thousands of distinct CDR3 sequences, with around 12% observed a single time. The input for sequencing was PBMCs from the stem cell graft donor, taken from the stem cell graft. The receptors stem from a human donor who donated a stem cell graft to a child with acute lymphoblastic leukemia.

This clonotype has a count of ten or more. CDR3 sequence: CASSTISDPSPLHF. CDR3 nucleotides: TGTGCCAGCAGCACCATTTCCGACCCTTCACCCCTCCACTTT. The chain couples TRBV14 to TRBJ1-6; unclear D gene. The germline V gene has CDR1 SGHDN and CDR2 FVKESK. Between the trimmed V and J ends, which lost 5 bases and 9 bases, there was a span of 14 bases. There are 14 residues in the CDR3. Full variable domain (remainder filled in from reference TRBV14 and TRBJ1-6): EAGVTQFPSHSVIEKGQTVTLRCDPISGHDNLYWYRRVMGKEIKFLLHFVKESKQDESGMPNNRFLAERTGGTYSTLKVQPAELEDSGVYFCASSTISDPSPLHFGNGTRLTVT.

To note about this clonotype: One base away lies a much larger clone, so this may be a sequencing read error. CDR3 DNA: TGCAGTGCTAGAGGGGCAGGGTCAAACATGCAGTACTTC. Its translation: CSARGAGSNMQYF. J is TRBJ2-4 and V is TRBV20-1; tentatively, D is TRBD1 (5 bases). The CDR3 consists of 13 residues. The V gene's germline CDR1 is DFQATT and CDR2 SNEGSKA (reference sequence).

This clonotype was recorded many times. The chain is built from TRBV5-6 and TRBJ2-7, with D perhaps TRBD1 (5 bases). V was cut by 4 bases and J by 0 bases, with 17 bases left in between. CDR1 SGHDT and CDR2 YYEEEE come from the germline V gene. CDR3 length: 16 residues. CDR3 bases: TGTGCCAGCAGCCCCTACCCTTTAGGGGACTCCTACGAGCAGTACTTC. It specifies CASSPYPLGDSYEQYF.

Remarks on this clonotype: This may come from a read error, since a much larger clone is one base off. The CDR3 loop is CASRDRDRGIIDEQFF. The DNA for the CDR3 is TGTGCCAGCAGAGACCGGGACAGGGGGATAATAGATGAGCAGTTCTTC. The rearrangement joins TRBV6-1 to TRBJ2-1; TRBD1 matches at 11 bases. This CDR3 contains 16 residues. V shed 6 bases and J 8 bases; nucleotides not matched to a gene: 12. CDR1 and CDR2 (germline): MNHNS, SASEGT.

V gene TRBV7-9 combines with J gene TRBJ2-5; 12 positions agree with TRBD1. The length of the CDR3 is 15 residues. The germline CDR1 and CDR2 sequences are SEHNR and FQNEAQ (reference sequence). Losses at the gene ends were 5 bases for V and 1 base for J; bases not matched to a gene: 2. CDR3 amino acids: CASSRDRGRQETQYF. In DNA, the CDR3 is TGTGCCAGCAGCCGGGACAGGGGGCGCCAAGAGACCCAGTACTTC.

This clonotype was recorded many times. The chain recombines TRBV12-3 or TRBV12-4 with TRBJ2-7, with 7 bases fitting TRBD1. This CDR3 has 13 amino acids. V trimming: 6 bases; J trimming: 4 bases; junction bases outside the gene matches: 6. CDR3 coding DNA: TGTGCCAGCAGACCGACAGGGCTTTACGAGCAGTACTTC. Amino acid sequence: CASRPTGLYEQYF.

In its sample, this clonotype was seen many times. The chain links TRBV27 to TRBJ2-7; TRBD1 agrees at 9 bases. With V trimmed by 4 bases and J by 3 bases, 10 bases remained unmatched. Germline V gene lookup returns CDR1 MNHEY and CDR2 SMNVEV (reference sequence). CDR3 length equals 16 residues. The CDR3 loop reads CASSSTQGTGLYEQYF. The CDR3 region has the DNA TGTGCCAGCAGTTCCACCCAGGGGACAGGGCTCTACGAGCAGTACTTC.

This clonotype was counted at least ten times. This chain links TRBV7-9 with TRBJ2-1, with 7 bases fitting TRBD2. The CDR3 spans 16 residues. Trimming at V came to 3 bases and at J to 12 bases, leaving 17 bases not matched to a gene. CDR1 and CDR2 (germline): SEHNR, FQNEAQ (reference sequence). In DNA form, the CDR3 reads TGTGCCAGCAGCTTCTCGGCCAGCGGGACTTCCCTCGCGCAGTTCTTC. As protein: CASSFSASGTSLAQFF.

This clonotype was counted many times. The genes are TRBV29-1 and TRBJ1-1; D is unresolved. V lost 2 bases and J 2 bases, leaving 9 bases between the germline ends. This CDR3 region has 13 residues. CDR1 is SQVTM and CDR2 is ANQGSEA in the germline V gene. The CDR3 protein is CSVESLQNTEAFF. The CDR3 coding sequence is TGCAGCGTTGAATCCTTGCAAAACACTGAAGCTTTCTTT.

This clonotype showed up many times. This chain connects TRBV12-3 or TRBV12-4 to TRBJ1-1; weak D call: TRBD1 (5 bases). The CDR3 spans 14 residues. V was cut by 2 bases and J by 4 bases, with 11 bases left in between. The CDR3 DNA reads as TGTGCCAGCAGTTTATTTCAGGGAAGCACTGAAGCTTTCTTT. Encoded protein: CASSLFQGSTEAFF.

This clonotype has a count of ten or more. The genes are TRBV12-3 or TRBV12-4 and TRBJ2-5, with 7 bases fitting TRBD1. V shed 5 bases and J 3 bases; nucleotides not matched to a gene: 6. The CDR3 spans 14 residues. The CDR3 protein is CASSLRDSEETQYF. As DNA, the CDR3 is TGTGCCAGCAGTCTCCGGGACAGTGAAGAGACCCAGTACTTC.

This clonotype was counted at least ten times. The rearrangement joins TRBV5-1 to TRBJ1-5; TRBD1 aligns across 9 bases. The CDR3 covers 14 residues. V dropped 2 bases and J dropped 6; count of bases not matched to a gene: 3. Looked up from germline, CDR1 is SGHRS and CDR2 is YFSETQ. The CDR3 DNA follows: TGCGCCAGCAGCTTTACAGGGGGCAGTCAGCCCCAGCATTTT. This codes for CASSFTGGSQPQHF.

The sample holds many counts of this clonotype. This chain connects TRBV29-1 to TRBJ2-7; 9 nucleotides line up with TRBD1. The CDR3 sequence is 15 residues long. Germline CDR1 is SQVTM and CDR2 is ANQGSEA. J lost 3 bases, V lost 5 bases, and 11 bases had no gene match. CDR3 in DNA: TGCAGCGTTCAAACCTCCGGGACAGGGTACTACGAGCAGTACTTC. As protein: CSVQTSGTGYYEQYF.

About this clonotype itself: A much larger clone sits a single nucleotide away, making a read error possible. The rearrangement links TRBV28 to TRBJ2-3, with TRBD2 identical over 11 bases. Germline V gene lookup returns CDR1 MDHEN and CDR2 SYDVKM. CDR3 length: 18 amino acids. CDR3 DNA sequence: TGTGCCTGCAGTTTATCCTATACTAGCGGGAGAAGAACAGATACGCAGTATTTT. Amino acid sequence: CACSLSYTSGRRTDTQYF. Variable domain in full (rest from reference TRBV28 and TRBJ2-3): DVKVTQSSRYLVKRTGEKVFLECVQDMDHENMFWYRQDPGLGLRLIYFSYDVKMKEKGDIPEGYSVSREKKERFSLILESASTNQTSMYLCACSLSYTSGRRTDTQYFGPGTRLTVL.

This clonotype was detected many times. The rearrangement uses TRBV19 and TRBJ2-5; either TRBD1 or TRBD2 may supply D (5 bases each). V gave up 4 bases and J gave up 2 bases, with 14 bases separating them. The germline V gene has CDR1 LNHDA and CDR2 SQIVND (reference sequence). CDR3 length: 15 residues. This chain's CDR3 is CASSKVPGLQETQYF. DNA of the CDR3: TGTGCCAGTAGTAAAGTACCGGGGCTACAAGAGACCCAGTACTTC.

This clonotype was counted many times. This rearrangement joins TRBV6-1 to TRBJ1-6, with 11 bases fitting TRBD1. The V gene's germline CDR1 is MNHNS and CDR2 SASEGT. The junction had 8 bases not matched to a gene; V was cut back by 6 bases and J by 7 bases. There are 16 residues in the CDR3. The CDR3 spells CASRWSRDRGNSPLHF. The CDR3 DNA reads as TGTGCCAGCAGATGGTCCCGGGACAGGGGGAATTCACCCCTCCACTTT.

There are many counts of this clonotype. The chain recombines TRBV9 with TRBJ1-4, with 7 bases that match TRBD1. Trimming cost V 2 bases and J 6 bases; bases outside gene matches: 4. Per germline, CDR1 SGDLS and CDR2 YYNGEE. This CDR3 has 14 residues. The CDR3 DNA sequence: TGTGCCAGCAGCGTTTCAGGGGGTGATGAAAAACTGTTTTTT. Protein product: CASSVSGGDEKLFF. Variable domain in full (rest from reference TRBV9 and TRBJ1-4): DSGVTQTPKHLITATGQRVTLRCSPRSGDLSVYWYQQSLDQGLQFLIQYYNGEERAKGNILERFSAQQFPDLHSELNLSSLELGDSALYFCASSVSGGDEKLFFGSGTQLSVL.

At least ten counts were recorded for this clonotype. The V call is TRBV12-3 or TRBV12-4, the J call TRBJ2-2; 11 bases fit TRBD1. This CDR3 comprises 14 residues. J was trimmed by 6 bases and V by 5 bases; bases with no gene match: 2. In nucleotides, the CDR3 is TGTGCCAGCAGTACGGGACAGGGGGCCGGGGAGCTGTTTTTT. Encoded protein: CASSTGQGAGELFF.

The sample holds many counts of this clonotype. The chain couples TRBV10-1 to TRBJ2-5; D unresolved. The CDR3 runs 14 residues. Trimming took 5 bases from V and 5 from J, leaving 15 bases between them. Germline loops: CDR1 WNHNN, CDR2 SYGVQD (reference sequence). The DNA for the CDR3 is TGCGCCAGCAGTTTAAGCCCCGGCCGGGAGACCCAGTACTTC. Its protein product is CASSLSPGRETQYF.

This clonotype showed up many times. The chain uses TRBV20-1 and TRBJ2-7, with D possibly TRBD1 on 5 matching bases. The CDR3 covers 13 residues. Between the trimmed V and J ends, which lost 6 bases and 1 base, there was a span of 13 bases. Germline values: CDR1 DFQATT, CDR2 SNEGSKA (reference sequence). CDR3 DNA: TGCAGTGCGATAGGCAGGGAATCCTACGAGCAGTACTTC. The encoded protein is CSAIGRESYEQYF.

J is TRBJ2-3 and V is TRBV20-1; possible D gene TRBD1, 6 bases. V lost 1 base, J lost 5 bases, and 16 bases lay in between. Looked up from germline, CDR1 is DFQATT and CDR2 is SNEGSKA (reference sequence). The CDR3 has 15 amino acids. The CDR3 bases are TGCAGTGCTAGAGTTCAGGGGCCTCGTGGAGATACGCAGTATTTT. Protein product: CSARVQGPRGDTQYF.

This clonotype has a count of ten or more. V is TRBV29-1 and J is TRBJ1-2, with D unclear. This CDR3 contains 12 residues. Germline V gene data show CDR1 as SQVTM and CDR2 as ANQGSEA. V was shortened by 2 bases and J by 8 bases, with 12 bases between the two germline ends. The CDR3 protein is CSVETLGRGYTF. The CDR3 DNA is TGCAGCGTTGAAACCCTAGGTCGGGGCTACACCTTC.

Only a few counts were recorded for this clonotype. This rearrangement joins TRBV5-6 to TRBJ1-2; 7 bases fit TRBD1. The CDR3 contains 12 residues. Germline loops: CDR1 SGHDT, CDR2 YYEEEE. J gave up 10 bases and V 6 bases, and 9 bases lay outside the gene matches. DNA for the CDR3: TGTGCCAGCACCCGGGGGACAGTACTCTACACCTTC. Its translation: CASTRGTVLYTF.

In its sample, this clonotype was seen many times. CDR3 bases: TGTGCCAGCAGTAGCGAGGGAAAGGCCCAGTACTTC. Translation: CASSSEGKAQYF. The gene calls are TRBV28 and TRBJ2-5, with a tentative D call TRBD2 (5 bases). The CDR3 sequence is 12 residues long. CDR1 and CDR2 from the germline V gene are MDHEN and SYDVKM. The V end was cut by 5 bases, the J end by 9 bases, with 13 bases between. The full variable domain, rest sourced from reference TRBV28 and TRBJ2-5, is DVKVTQSSRYLVKRTGEKVFLECVQDMDHENMFWYRQDPGLGLRLIYFSYDVKMKEKGDIPEGYSVSREKKERFSLILESASTNQTSMYLCASSSEGKAQYFGPGTRLLVL.

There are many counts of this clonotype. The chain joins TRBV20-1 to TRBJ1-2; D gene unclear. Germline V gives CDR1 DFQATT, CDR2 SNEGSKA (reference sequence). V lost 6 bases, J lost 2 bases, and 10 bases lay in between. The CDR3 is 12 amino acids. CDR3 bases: TGCAGTGCCTACGGACCGAACTATGGCTACACCTTC. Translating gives CSAYGPNYGYTF.

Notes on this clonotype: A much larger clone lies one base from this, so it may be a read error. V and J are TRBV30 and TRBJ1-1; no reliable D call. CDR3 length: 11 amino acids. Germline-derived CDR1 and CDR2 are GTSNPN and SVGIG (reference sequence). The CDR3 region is CVWSVRTEAFF. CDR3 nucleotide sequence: TGTGTCTGGAGTGTTCGGACTGAAGCTTTCTTT. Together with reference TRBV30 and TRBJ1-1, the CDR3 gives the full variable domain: SQTIHQWPATLVQPVGSPLSLECTVEGTSNPNLYWYRQAAGRGLQLLFYSVGIGQISSEVPQNLSASRPQDRQFILSSKKLLLSDSGFYLCVWSVRTEAFFGQGTRLTVV.